This is a list of T cell receptor beta chains from one sample in a study of T-cell memory formation after mild COVID-19. TCRdb recomputed calls from the 5' RACE reads with MiXCR, one row per CDR3 protein. The sample includes some 110,000 distinct CDR3 sequences, over 15% of them seen just once. Sequencing was done on a sample of PBMCs or a T cell subset sorted from them (not recorded which). The origin of the receptors is an adult woman who had mild COVID-19 (a few samples of this study predate the infection). Cell type and time point are not known. Each CDR3 is given with its conserved first and last residue. The order of the fields is clone size, CDR3 length, D gene, J gene, V gene, CDR3 protein, CDR3 DNA. The D gene is left open where the match is weak. Size tells how often a clone was seen (once, few, many) or the class of an expanded clone, and some rows leave it out.

few 15 - TRBJ2-7 TRBV4-2 CASSQGFGRVREQYF TGTGCCAGCAGCCAAGGCTTCGGGAGAGTAAGGGAGCAGTACTTC
many 13 - TRBJ2-7 TRBV12-3/TRBV12-4 CASTLGPEWEQYF TGTGCCAGCACCCTAGGTCCAGAATGGGAGCAGTACTTC
- 11 - TRBJ2-4 TRBV7-8 CASSLDNIQYF TGTGCCAGCAGCTTAGACAACATTCAGTACTTC
few 15 TRBD2 TRBJ2-7 TRBV12-3/TRBV12-4 CASSFSQGLLYEQYF TGTGCCAGCAGTTTCTCCCAGGGACTACTCTACGAGCAGTACTTC
few 11 - TRBJ2-1 TRBV27 CASSWGYEQFF TGTGCCAGCAGTTGGGGCTATGAGCAGTTCTTC
- 16 - TRBJ2-1 TRBV4-1 CASSPPSGVPYNEQFF TGCGCCAGCAGCCCTCCTTCGGGGGTCCCCTACAATGAGCAGTTCTTC
- 18 TRBD1 TRBJ2-7 TRBV2 CASSESGYLQGAGYEQYF TGTGCCAGCAGTGAATCTGGTTACCTTCAGGGGGCTGGGTACGAGCAGTACTTC
- 15 - TRBJ2-3 TRBV4-2 CASSQSSVVVDTQYF TGTGCCAGCAGCCAGTCTAGCGTCGTTGTAGATACGCAGTATTTT
- 17 TRBD2 TRBJ2-1 TRBV9 CASSPSLLLAGSNEQFF TGTGCCAGCAGTCCTTCACTTCTCCTAGCGGGAAGCAATGAGCAGTTCTTC
- 12 - TRBJ1-2 TRBV11-2 CASSLGLDGYTF TGTGCCAGCAGCTTAGGGTTGGACGGCTACACCTTC
- 15 - TRBJ1-1 TRBV7-3 CASSPGQGMNTEAFF TGTGCCAGCAGCCCGGGGCAGGGGATGAACACTGAAGCTTTCTTT
many 15 TRBD2 TRBJ2-1 TRBV20-1 CSARLAGGALDEQFF TGCAGTGCTCGTCTAGCGGGAGGGGCACTGGATGAGCAGTTCTTC
- 12 - TRBJ2-1 TRBV6-1 CASRYGHVEQFF TGTGCCAGCAGATATGGACACGTCGAGCAGTTCTTC
few 14 TRBD2 TRBJ2-1 TRBV5-4 CASSNGLAAGEQFF TGTGCCAGCAGCAACGGACTAGCGGCAGGCGAGCAGTTCTTC
- 15 TRBD1 TRBJ1-6 TRBV9 CASSETGGYNSPLHF TGTGCCAGCAGCGAGACAGGGGGATATAATTCACCCCTCCACTTT
many 14 - TRBJ2-7 TRBV24-1 CATSVEGETYEQYF TGTGCCACCAGTGTCGAAGGCGAAACCTACGAGCAGTACTTC
- 16 TRBD1 TRBJ2-1 TRBV6-5 CASSYSRGQAYNEQFF TGTGCCAGCAGTTACTCCCGGGGACAGGCCTACAATGAGCAGTTCTTC
- 18 - TRBJ2-7 TRBV21-1 CASSNWDSPGRSSYEQYF TGTGCCAGCAGCAATTGGGACAGTCCAGGACGTAGCTCCTACGAGCAGTACTTC
- 15 - TRBJ2-7 TRBV7-2 CASSLTGEGYYEQYF TGTGCCAGCAGCTTAACGGGGGAAGGTTACTACGAGCAGTACTTC
- 18 TRBD1 TRBJ2-7 TRBV20-1 CSARDYLGSGQGTYEQYF TGCAGTGCTAGAGACTACTTGGGGTCGGGACAGGGTACCTACGAGCAGTACTTC
many 13 - TRBJ2-1 TRBV5-1 CASSLGPGVEQFF TGCGCCAGCAGCTTGGGCCCAGGGGTTGAGCAGTTCTTC
- 14 - TRBJ2-7 TRBV7-9 CASSHEPPGIEQYF TGTGCCAGCAGCCACGAGCCCCCCGGGATCGAGCAGTACTTC
- 14 TRBD1 TRBJ1-2 TRBV7-8 CASSLGTGDYGYTF TGTGCCAGCAGCCTCGGGACAGGCGACTATGGCTACACCTTC
- 14 TRBD2 TRBJ2-3 TRBV2 CASSGRGGQDTQYF TGTGCCAGCAGTGGACGGGGGGGCCAAGATACGCAGTATTTT
few 17 TRBD2 TRBJ2-1 TRBV20-1 CSARELAGRPGKNEQFF TGCAGTGCTAGAGAGCTAGCGGGACGCCCGGGAAAGAATGAGCAGTTCTTC
few 15 - TRBJ2-7 TRBV5-1 CASSLEAGILSEQYF TGCGCCAGCAGCTTGGAGGCAGGGATTTTGTCCGAGCAGTACTTC
- 18 - TRBJ1-5 TRBV20-1 CSARAGWEEQNSNQPQHF TGCAGTGCTAGGGCTGGGTGGGAAGAACAAAATAGCAATCAGCCCCAGCATTTT
- 12 - TRBJ2-7 TRBV19 CASSSGSYEQYF TGTGCCAGTAGTTCTGGCTCCTACGAGCAGTACTTC
- 17 - TRBJ2-1 TRBV9 CASSVDSTLSSYNEQFF TGTGCCAGCAGCGTCGACTCGACTTTGAGCTCCTACAATGAGCAGTTCTTC
- 12 - TRBJ2-5 TRBV5-1 CASSRRGEEAYF TGCGCCAGCAGCCGGAGGGGGGAGGAGGCCTACTTC
few 14 - TRBJ1-2 TRBV14 CASSQVRIGNGYTF TGTGCCAGCAGCCAAGTTAGGATCGGAAATGGCTACACCTTC
- 13 - TRBJ1-2 TRBV5-6 CASSPLGGYGYTF TGTGCCAGCAGCCCTCTGGGGGGCTATGGCTACACCTTC
few 16 - TRBJ2-3 TRBV28 CASSTLAGRETDTQYF TGTGCCAGCAGTACCCTCGCAGGCCGGGAAACGGATACGCAGTATTTT
few 18 - TRBJ1-5 TRBV5-1 CASSLEATGTDSNQPQHF TGCGCCAGCAGCCTGGAGGCAACCGGGACGGATAGCAATCAGCCCCAGCATTTT
- 14 - TRBJ1-1 TRBV7-6 CASSSGQMNTEAFF TGTGCCAGCAGCTCCGGACAGATGAACACTGAAGCTTTCTTT